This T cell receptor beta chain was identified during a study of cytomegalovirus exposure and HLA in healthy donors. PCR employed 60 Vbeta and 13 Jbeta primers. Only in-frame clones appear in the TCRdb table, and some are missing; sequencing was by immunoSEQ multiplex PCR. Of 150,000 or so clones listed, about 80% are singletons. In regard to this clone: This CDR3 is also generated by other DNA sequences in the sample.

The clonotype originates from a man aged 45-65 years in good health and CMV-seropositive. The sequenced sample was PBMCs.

In DNA form, the CDR3 reads TGTGCCAGCAGCCAAGAATTAGCGGGGGGGCCGTTGAAAGAGACCCAGTACTTC. Translated: CASSQELAGGPLKETQYF. The chain recombines TRBV4-2 with TRBJ2-5, with TRBD2 identical over 11 bases. The germline V gene has CDR1 LGHNA and CDR2 YNFKEQ. V lost 0 bases to trimming and J lost 3 bases; unmatched junction nucleotides: 9. This CDR3 is built from 18 residues.